The rows below give T cell receptor beta chains drawn from one sample of a study of technical replicates of blood from a few donors. Assay used: immunoSEQ multiplex PCR; TCRdb lists only in-frame clones, some missing. The sample yields approximately 85,000 clones, roughly 94% seen once. Sequencing was done on a sample of T cells isolated from PBMCs. Receptor source: a human donor in good health. CDR3s include the opening cysteine and the closing phenylalanine or tryptophan. A D gene is named only where the DNA matches it firmly. Where a row states a size, it is once, few, many or the class of an expanded clone; other rows omit it.

TRBJ2-7 | TRBV5-4 | NA | NA | CASSMGPAEGEEQYF | TGTGCCAGCAGCATGGGACCAGCCGAGGGGGAGGAGCAGTACTTC
TRBJ2-5 | TRBV5-1 | NA | NA | CASTEAGIDRDWQETQYF | TGCGCCAGCACCGAGGCGGGGATAGACAGGGATTGGCAAGAGACCCAGTACTTC
TRBJ1-2 | TRBV4-1 | NA | NA | CASSQGDSAYHGYTF | TGCGCCAGCAGCCAAGGGGACTCGGCCTACCATGGCTACACCTTC
TRBJ1-1 | TRBV4-1 | NA | NA | CASSQSPNTEAFF | TGCGCCAGCAGCCAGAGCCCGAACACTGAAGCTTTCTTT
TRBJ2-7 | TRBV6-1 | NA | TRBD1 | CASSENAGGWEGEQYF | TGTGCCAGCAGTGAAAATGCAGGGGGCTGGGAAGGTGAGCAGTACTTC
TRBJ2-7 | TRBV7-2 | NA | NA | CASSFRYEQYF | TGTGCCAGCAGCTTTCGCTACGAGCAGTACTTC
TRBJ1-5 | TRBV4-1 | NA | NA | CASSERAGGYQPQHF | TGCGCCAGCAGCGAAAGGGCGGGTGGATACCAGCCCCAGCATTTT
TRBJ2-7 | TRBV30 | NA | TRBD2 | CAWRDGTSGGFAQYF | TGTGCCTGGAGGGATGGGACTAGCGGGGGGTTTGCGCAGTACTTC
TRBJ1-3 | TRBV6-5 | NA | NA | CASSYSGGNTIYF | TGTGCCAGCAGTTACTCGGGCGGAAACACCATATATTTT
TRBJ1-1 | TRBV27 | NA | NA | CASSPSRRGGLIISPKLNTEAFF | TGTGCCAGCAGTCCCTCGAGAAGGGGAGGTCTGATAATCTCCCCCAAGCTGAACACTGAAGCTTTCTTT
TRBJ2-2 | TRBV19 | NA | NA | CASEEEDRATGELFF | TGTGCCTCAGAGGAAGAGGACAGAGCTACCGGGGAGCTGTTTTTT
TRBJ2-5 | TRBV28 | once | TRBD2 | CASSIYREGQETQYF | TGTGCCAGCAGTATCTATCGGGAGGGCCAAGAGACCCAGTACTTC
TRBJ1-2 | TRBV4-1 | NA | NA | CASSQGAQLGYTF | TGCGCCAGCAGCCAAGGGGCCCAGTTGGGCTACACCTTC
TRBJ1-1 | TRBV4-1 | few | TRBD1 | CASSQSGGRVTEAFF | TGCGCCAGCAGCCAGTCAGGGGGCCGAGTAACTGAAGCTTTCTTT
TRBJ1-3 | TRBV30 | NA | TRBD1 | CAWSKRTGASSGNTIYF | TGTGCCTGGAGTAAAAGGACAGGGGCCAGCTCTGGAAACACCATATATTTT
TRBJ2-1 | TRBV5-1 | NA | TRBD2 | CASSMSGSPSNEQFF | TGCGCCAGCAGCATGAGCGGGAGCCCCAGCAATGAGCAGTTCTTC
TRBJ2-3 | TRBV27 | NA | TRBD2 | CASSSTGLAGVWSRTDTQYF | TGTGCCAGCAGTTCAACGGGACTAGCGGGAGTGTGGTCGAGGACAGATACGCAGTATTTT
TRBJ2-3 | TRBV25-1 | NA | TRBD1 | CASRDRGLTDTQYF | TGTGCCAGCAGGGACAGGGGGCTGACAGATACGCAGTATTTT
TRBJ2-3 | TRBV6-5 | NA | NA | CASSATTDTQYF | TGTGCCAGCAGTGCTACCACAGATACGCAGTATTTT
TRBJ2-7 | TRBV11-2 | NA | NA | CASSLAQSYEQYF | TGTGCCAGCAGCTTAGCCCAGTCCTACGAGCAGTACTTC
TRBJ1-1 | TRBV18 | NA | TRBD1 | CASSFSTGGGAEAFF | TGTGCCAGCTCATTTTCCACAGGGGGCGGGGCTGAAGCTTTCTTT
TRBJ1-4 | TRBV28 | NA | NA | CASSLYSPYEKLFF | TGTGCCAGCAGTTTATATAGCCCCTATGAAAAACTGTTTTTT
TRBJ2-1 | TRBV5-1 | NA | NA | CASSFRGGASSYNEQFF | TGCGCCAGCAGCTTCCGAGGAGGAGCCAGCTCCTACAATGAGCAGTTCTTC
TRBJ2-5 | TRBV5-1 | NA | TRBD2 | CASSPSGVTSGGAETQYF | TGCGCCAGCAGCCCCTCGGGGGTGACTAGCGGGGGGGCGGAGACCCAGTACTTC
TRBJ2-7 | TRBV29-1 | NA | TRBD1 | CSVERTGRYEQYF | TGCAGCGTTGAAAGGACAGGGCGCTACGAGCAGTACTTC
TRBJ1-1 | TRBV30 | NA | TRBD1 | CAWRPGQGRYTEAFF | TGTGCCTGGAGACCGGGACAGGGGAGGTACACTGAAGCTTTCTTT
TRBJ2-6 | TRBV2 | NA | TRBD1 | CASSDDRGKPGANVLTF | TGTGCCAGCAGTGACGACAGGGGGAAACCAGGGGCCAACGTCCTGACTTTC
TRBJ1-4 | TRBV5-1 | NA | TRBD1 | CASSLVGTGDEKLFF | TGCGCCAGCAGCTTGGTTGGGACAGGGGATGAAAAACTGTTTTTT
TRBJ1-2 | TRBV7-9 | NA | NA | CASSSGRGPNYGYTF | TGTGCCAGCAGCTCGGGCAGGGGCCCTAACTATGGCTACACCTTC
TRBJ2-1 | TRBV28 | NA | TRBD2 | CASSLFWNPTSGFKYNEQFF | TGTGCCAGCAGTTTATTCTGGAACCCGACTAGCGGATTCAAATACAATGAGCAGTTCTTC
TRBJ2-3 | TRBV7-6 | NA | TRBD2 | CASSFMRGNTDTQYF | TGTGCCAGCAGCTTCATGCGGGGGAACACAGATACGCAGTATTTT
TRBJ1-1 | TRBV7-2 | NA | NA | CASTLPHTGPTEAFF | TGTGCCAGCACCCTACCTCACACAGGGCCCACTGAAGCTTTCTTT
TRBJ2-5 | TRBV9 | NA | NA | CASSVVAGDQETQYF | TGTGCCAGCAGCGTGGTCGCAGGGGACCAAGAGACCCAGTACTTC